The 22 T cell receptor beta chains below were found in one sample sequenced in a study of T-cell reconstitution after alpha-beta-depleted transplantation in children. A library of TCRbeta sequences, prepared with unique molecular identifiers, was generated. TCRdb re-derived calls from the PCR reads in MiXCR, one entry per CDR3 protein. The sample comprises approximately 980,000 distinct CDR3 sequences, roughly 29% of which are singletons, and 28% rests with the top ten. Sequencing was performed on PBMCs, mostly from graft donor cells, taken 360 days after TCRalphabeta/CD19-depleted stem cell transplant. The receptor set was obtained from a boy in the first two years of life who had a stem cell transplant for SCID, so the T cells may come from the graft donor.

The V gene is TRBV12-3 or TRBV12-4, the J gene TRBJ1-1; tentative D call: TRBD1 (5 bases). Trimming took 3 bases from V and 3 from J, leaving 14 bases between them. This CDR3 comprises 15 residues. The CDR3 protein is CASSFSGLGDTEAFF. The CDR3 bases are TGTGCCAGCAGTTTCTCGGGGCTTGGCGACACTGAAGCTTTCTTT.

The chain recombines TRBV30 with TRBJ2-5, with TRBD1 matching over 8 bases. The CDR3 has 13 amino acids. The J segment lost 9 bases and the V segment lost 0 bases, leaving 6 bases of the junction unmatched. Germline loops: CDR1 GTSNPN, CDR2 SVGIG (reference sequence). DNA for the CDR3: TGTGCCTGGAGTGTACAGGGGGTGGTGGCCCAGTACTTC. Amino acids: CAWSVQGVVAQYF.

Many counts were recorded for this clonotype. V and J are TRBV20-1 and TRBJ2-1, with a tentative D call TRBD2 (5 bases). CDR3 length: 12 amino acids. Germline V gene data show CDR1 as DFQATT and CDR2 as SNEGSKA (reference sequence). V gave up 7 bases and J gave up 4 bases, with 11 bases separating them. This chain's CDR3 is CSVPTRYNEQFF. The CDR3 DNA reads TGCAGTGTTCCTACTAGGTACAATGAGCAGTTCTTC.

This clonotype occurred a few times. The chain carries TRBV5-1 and TRBJ2-7; the D is unclear. The ends were cut back, 2 bases at V and 2 bases at J, with 11 bases in the middle. Germline V lookup: CDR1 SGHRS, CDR2 YFSETQ. The length of the CDR3 is 14 residues. The CDR3 is CASSFTGSAYEQYF. CDR3 DNA sequence: TGCGCCAGCAGCTTCACTGGATCTGCCTACGAGCAGTACTTC.

This clonotype was found many times. The chain recombines TRBV5-1 with TRBJ2-1, with TRBD2 as a possible D gene (6 bases). The ends were cut back, 2 bases at V and 3 bases at J, with 15 bases in the middle. In germline, CDR1 is SGHRS, CDR2 YFSETQ. The CDR3 runs to 16 residues. The CDR3 loop is CASSLSASAYYNEQFF. The DNA of the CDR3 is TGCGCCAGCAGCTTATCTGCTAGCGCTTACTACAATGAGCAGTTCTTC.

With regard to this clonotype: At one boundary the junction diverges from the germline segment, which might be a read error. This sequence joins TRBV10-3 and TRBJ1-2; 11 bases map to TRBD1. The CDR3 sequence is 13 residues long. CDR1 and CDR2 (germline): ENHRY, SYGVKD. CDR3 bases: TGCGCGAATGGGGACAGGGGGGACTATGGCTACACCTTC. The encoded protein is CANGDRGDYGYTF.

This clonotype showed up just a few times. The chain combines TRBV7-9 with TRBJ2-7, with D maybe TRBD1 (6 bases). CDR1 is SEHNR and CDR2 is FQNEAQ in the germline V gene (reference sequence). V lost 0 bases, J lost 5 bases, and 11 bases lay in between. This CDR3 contains 14 residues. The CDR3 nucleotides read TGTGCCAGCAGCTTAGCGAGCAACAGGGACGAGCAGTACTTC. This gives the protein CASSLASNRDEQYF.

This clonotype was detected only once. The chain has TRBV4-2 and TRBJ1-1; 8 bases agree with TRBD1. Germline assignment: CDR1 LGHNA and CDR2 YNFKEQ. CDR3 size: 15 residues. Germline trimming cut 2 bases from V and 0 bases from J; bases unmatched to any gene: 2. CDR3 nucleotide sequence: TGTGCCAGCAGCCAACGACAGGGGCTGAACACTGAAGCTTTCTTT. It codes for CASSQRQGLNTEAFF.

This rearrangement joins TRBV6-5 to TRBJ2-2, with 11 bases fitting TRBD2. CDR3 length: 18 amino acids. The J segment lost 0 bases and the V segment lost 7 bases, leaving 10 bases of the junction unmatched. Per the germline V gene, CDR1 is MNHEY and CDR2 is SVGAGI. CDR3 in DNA: TGTGCCAGCATTCCTCGACTAGCGGGGTTTTCGAACACCGGGGAGCTGTTTTTT. This codes for CASIPRLAGFSNTGELFF.

The chain recombines TRBV20-1 with TRBJ2-7; 7 nucleotides agree with TRBD1. There are 14 residues in the CDR3. The germline gives CDR1 DFQATT, CDR2 SNEGSKA (reference sequence). Trimming cost V 1 base and J 1 base; bases outside gene matches: 4. The CDR3 here is CSARGDSNSYEQYF. CDR3 DNA sequence: TGCAGTGCTAGAGGGGACAGTAATTCCTACGAGCAGTACTTC.

This clonotype has only a few counts. The rearrangement joins TRBV12-3 or TRBV12-4 to TRBJ2-7, with TRBD2 as a possible D gene (5 bases). V was cut by 3 bases and J by 7 bases, with 16 bases left in between. This CDR3 comprises 14 residues. CDR3: CASSLLGAAWEQYF. The DNA for the CDR3 is TGTGCCAGCAGTTTGTTGGGAGCCGCCTGGGAGCAGTACTTC.

The rearrangement joins TRBV10-3 to TRBJ1-1; no clear D gene. Per germline, CDR1 ENHRY and CDR2 SYGVKD. The CDR3 covers 13 residues. Trimming removed 10 bases from V and 1 base from J, with 13 bases in between. Written as DNA, the CDR3 is TGTGCCAGCGCGGACGGAAAGAACACTGAAGCTTTCTTT. The encoded protein is CASADGKNTEAFF.

J is TRBJ2-7 and V is TRBV20-1; possibly TRBD1 for D (5 bases). CDR1 is DFQATT, CDR2 SNEGSKA, per germline (reference sequence). V shed 3 bases and J shed 3 bases, with 15 bases lying between them. This CDR3 contains 14 residues. Written as DNA, the CDR3 is TGCAGTGCTAGTTATGGCGGCGGACACTACGAGCAGTACTTC. Translating gives CSASYGGGHYEQYF.

This clonotype has only a few counts. The CDR3 region is CASSLGAGPYGYTF. CDR3 coding DNA: TGTGCCAGCAGCTTAGGGGCAGGGCCCTATGGCTACACCTTC. V usage is TRBV9 and J usage is TRBJ1-2; the D gene is possibly TRBD1 (5 bases). The V end was cut by 4 bases, the J end by 4 bases, with 14 bases between. This CDR3 has 14 residues. CDR1 and CDR2 from the germline V gene are SGDLS and YYNGEE.

The J gene is TRBJ2-7, the V gene TRBV12-3 or TRBV12-4; TRBD1 might be the D (8 bases). The CDR3 length is 15 residues. V shed 8 bases and J shed 1 base, with 18 bases lying between them. The CDR3 coding sequence is TGTGCCAGCGGGGGGGGGCAGGGGGCATCCTACGAGCAGTACTTC. This sequence encodes CASGGGQGASYEQYF.

This clonotype turned up a few times. This chain uses TRBV12-3 or TRBV12-4 with TRBJ1-5, with 9 bases matching TRBD1. The trim removed 5 bases at V and 4 bases at J, leaving 6 bases unmatched. The CDR3 loop spans 15 amino acids. This CDR3 reads CASSRLGQGNQPQHF. Written as DNA, the CDR3 is TGTGCCAGCAGTCGGCTGGGACAGGGTAATCAGCCCCAGCATTTT.

The rearrangement links TRBV7-6 to TRBJ2-3, with D maybe TRBD2 (6 bases). V lost 5 bases and J lost 0, with 15 bases in between. CDR1 and CDR2 from the germline V gene are SGHVS and FNYEAQ. The CDR3 runs 16 residues. CDR3 DNA sequence: TGTGCCAGCAGCGGCATTAGGCGGGGAAGCACAGATACGCAGTATTTT. As protein: CASSGIRRGSTDTQYF.

This clonotype came up a few times. The J gene is TRBJ2-1, the V gene TRBV28, with TRBD2 as a possible D gene (6 bases). This CDR3 is 14 amino acids long. V was clipped by 1 base and J by 5 bases, with 9 bases between them. Germline CDR1 and CDR2: MDHEN and SYDVKM. The CDR3 DNA reads as TGTGCCAGCAGTTTATTTGGAGGGAACAATGAGCAGTTCTTC. This encodes CASSLFGGNNEQFF. Full variable domain (remainder filled in from reference TRBV28 and TRBJ2-1): DVKVTQSSRYLVKRTGEKVFLECVQDMDHENMFWYRQDPGLGLRLIYFSYDVKMKEKGDIPEGYSVSREKKERFSLILESASTNQTSMYLCASSLFGGNNEQFFGPGTRLTVL.

V gene TRBV7-9 combines with J gene TRBJ2-7, with D unresolved. The CDR3 consists of 14 residues. Trimming stripped 5 bases from V and 1 base from J, with 12 bases between. CDR1 and CDR2 (germline): SEHNR, FQNEAQ (reference sequence). For the CDR3, the DNA is TGTGCCAGCAGCCCCGGTCACCGTTCCTACGAGCAGTACTTC. It specifies CASSPGHRSYEQYF.

The sample holds a few counts of this clonotype. The chain joins TRBV20-1 to TRBJ2-7; D tentatively fits TRBD1 or TRBD2 (6 bases each). Per the germline V gene, CDR1 is DFQATT and CDR2 is SNEGSKA (reference sequence). V shed 4 bases and J shed 5 bases, with 18 bases lying between them. The CDR3 runs 14 residues. The CDR3 DNA reads TGCAGTGCTACGATTGGGGGGCGCGTGGACGAGCAGTACTTC. Its protein product is CSATIGGRVDEQYF.

On this clonotype: At one end, the junction sequence differs from germline, possibly due to a read error. The V call is TRBV12-3 or TRBV12-4, the J call TRBJ2-2, with TRBD1 matching 7 bases. This CDR3 is built from 19 residues. CDR3 protein: CTSSLRFATTGRNTGELFF. CDR3 in DNA: TGTACCAGCAGTTTACGATTTGCGACGACAGGGCGAAACACCGGGGAGCTGTTTTTT.

The CDR3 DNA reads as TGCGCCAGCAGCTTGGCCTGGGCGGAGTCGTACAATGAGCAGTTCTTC. It encodes CASSLAWAESYNEQFF. The rearrangement uses TRBV5-1 and TRBJ2-1; no definite D call. V dropped 0 bases and J dropped 4 bases, with 14 bases sitting between them. CDR3 size: 16 residues. Germline V gives CDR1 SGHRS, CDR2 YFSETQ.